Following are 28 T cell receptor beta chains from one sample sequenced in a study of T cell repertoires in cytomegalovirus infection. Antigens for these TCRs are unknown. In TCRdb, the reads were re-called with MiXCR into one record per CDR3 protein. The sample holds roughly 87,000 distinct CDR3 sequences; approximately 30% are singletons and the top ten take approximately 71%. This specimen consisted of CD8+ T cells from cultured PBMCs, obtained from culture after CMV antigen stimulation. The receptors derive from a human donor in good health (CMV status not recorded). Some clones in this sample may be carry-over from other donors' samples.

This clonotype was counted many times. The V call is TRBV7-2, the J call TRBJ2-5; D not resolved. V gave up 2 bases and J gave up 0 bases, with 7 bases separating them. This CDR3 has 14 residues. The germline V gene has CDR1 SGHTA and CDR2 FQGNSA. Written as DNA, the CDR3 is TGTGCCAGCAGCTTATCCAGATACCAAGAGACCCAGTACTTC. Translating it yields CASSLSRYQETQYF.

Comment on this clonotype: This clone may be a read error of a much larger clone one base away. The CDR3 bases are TGTGCCAGCAGGCGACTACAAGGAGAGACGCAGTATTTT. Amino acids: CASRRLQGETQYF. This chain links TRBV6-6 with TRBJ2-3, with D possibly TRBD2 on 5 matching bases. Germline CDR1 is MNHNY and CDR2 is SVGAGI (reference sequence). V lost 6 bases to trimming and J lost 9 bases, with 16 bases between them. CDR3 size: 13 residues.

This clonotype was observed a handful of times. The V call is TRBV27, the J call TRBJ1-3; no clear D gene. Germline-derived CDR1 and CDR2 are MNHEY and SMNVEV (reference sequence). Trimming took 0 bases from V and 0 from J, leaving 6 bases between them. This CDR3 spans 15 amino acids. The CDR3 DNA reads TGTGCCAGCAGTTTATCTCCGCTCTCTGGAAACACCATATATTTT. Residues: CASSLSPLSGNTIYF.

This clonotype was found a few times. The rearrangement links TRBV4-1 to TRBJ1-6; D call uncertain. CDR1 and CDR2 (germline): MGHRA, YSYEKL. V was trimmed by 5 bases and J by 6 bases, leaving 11 bases between them. CDR3 length: 14 residues. Here the CDR3 reads CASSYGNPNSPLHF. The CDR3 coding sequence is TGCGCCAGCAGCTATGGGAACCCTAATTCACCCCTCCACTTT.

This clonotype was seen a handful of times. The CDR3 DNA reads as TGTGCCAGCACTTCCCCCCACAGGCCGAACACTGAAGCTTTCTTT. Translating gives CASTSPHRPNTEAFF. J is TRBJ1-1 and V is TRBV12-3 or TRBV12-4, with TRBD1 as a possible D gene (5 bases). Trimming removed 7 bases at V and 1 base at J, with 16 bases between. The CDR3 consists of 15 residues.

This clonotype has a handful of counts. The chain uses TRBV2 and TRBJ2-5; tentatively, D is TRBD1 (6 bases). V was trimmed by 1 base and J by 3 bases, leaving 15 bases between them. CDR3 length equals 16 residues. Germline V gives CDR1 SNHLY, CDR2 FYNNEI. The CDR3 protein is CASSEVLAGEKETQYF. The DNA of the CDR3 is TGTGCCAGCAGTGAAGTCTTGGCAGGGGAGAAAGAGACCCAGTACTTC.

This clonotype was seen only a few times. The chain uses TRBV24-1 and TRBJ2-1; D perhaps matches TRBD1 (6 bases). The CDR3 has 16 residues. In germline, CDR1 is KGHDR, CDR2 SFDVKD. The V end lost 3 bases, the J end lost 4 bases, and 15 bases lay between the germline ends. The CDR3 reads CATSDVTATGYNEQFF. CDR3 DNA sequence: TGTGCCACCAGTGATGTGACCGCCACAGGGTACAATGAGCAGTTCTTC.

The chain combines TRBV10-3 with TRBJ1-2; D might be TRBD1 (5 bases). CDR1 is ENHRY, CDR2 SYGVKD, per germline. V was trimmed by 3 bases and J by 4 bases, leaving 15 bases between them. This CDR3 region has 15 residues. Here the CDR3 reads CAISDGTESFYGYTF. CDR3 in DNA: TGTGCCATCAGTGATGGGACGGAGTCTTTCTATGGCTACACCTTC.

The chain carries TRBV12-3 or TRBV12-4 and TRBJ2-2, with TRBD1 matching over 10 bases. J lost 5 bases, V lost 4 bases, and 13 bases had no gene match. CDR3 length: 18 amino acids. The CDR3 DNA is TGTGCCAGCAGTTCACCAGCCCGACAGGGGGCCCGAACCGGGGAGCTGTTTTTT. As protein: CASSSPARQGARTGELFF.

Concerning this clonotype: The junction shows a germline mismatch at one end, possibly a read error. This rearrangement joins TRBV4-1 to TRBJ1-2; 9 bases align to TRBD1. The germline gives CDR1 MGHRA, CDR2 YSYEKL. CDR3 size: 15 residues. Here the CDR3 DNA reads TGCGCCAGCAGCCAAGATCCGCACGATCCGGGACAGGGATTCTTC. Its translation: CASSQDPHDPGQGFF.

This clonotype was seen only a few times. The chain has TRBV7-8 and TRBJ1-5; D might be TRBD1 (5 bases). Per the germline V gene, CDR1 is SGHVS and CDR2 is FQNEAQ. CDR3 length: 14 amino acids. With 1 base removed from V and 7 bases from J, the gap between germline ends came to 11 bases. CDR3 protein: CASSLEWGGQPQHF. CDR3 in DNA: TGTGCCAGCAGCTTAGAGTGGGGGGGGCAGCCCCAGCATTTT.

This clonotype has a single count. In DNA, the CDR3 is TGTGCCAGCAGTAAGGACAGGACCCCCTCGTCAACTAATGAAAAACTGTTTTTT. This gives the protein CASSKDRTPSSTNEKLFF. This sequence joins TRBV2 and TRBJ1-4, with 7 bases identical to TRBD1. CDR3 length: 18 amino acids. Germline trimming cut 5 bases from V and 0 bases from J; bases unmatched to any gene: 12. Germline V CDR1 and CDR2: SNHLY, FYNNEI.

This sequence joins TRBV13 and TRBJ1-1, with 7 bases matching TRBD1. Germline V gene lookup returns CDR1 PRHDT and CDR2 FYEKMQ (reference sequence). With 5 bases clipped from V and 3 bases from J, the junction kept 15 bases outside the gene matches. The CDR3 is 17 amino acids. CDR3 nucleotide sequence: TGTGCCAGCAGCAGCCTGAGAGAAAAGGGGGCGCACACTGAAGCTTTCTTT. As protein: CASSSLREKGAHTEAFF.

The V and J genes are TRBV7-9 and TRBJ1-5; weak D call: TRBD1 (5 bases). V was cut by 11 bases and J by 5 bases, with 19 bases left in between. The CDR3 totals 14 residues. Germline V lookup: CDR1 SEHNR, CDR2 FQNEAQ (reference sequence). In DNA, the CDR3 is TGTGCCGGCGGAGGCAGGGATTTCGATCAGCCCCAGCATTTT. It is translated as CAGGGRDFDQPQHF.

V gene TRBV7-6 combines with J gene TRBJ2-3, with unresolved D. This CDR3 region has 15 residues. V dropped 3 bases and J dropped 0 bases, with 10 bases sitting between them. Germline-derived CDR1 and CDR2 are SGHVS and FNYEAQ. The CDR3 sequence is CASSFGRNSTDTQYF. The CDR3 DNA reads as TGTGCCAGCAGCTTCGGCAGGAACAGCACAGATACGCAGTATTTT.

The V and J genes are TRBV4-1 and TRBJ2-7, with D possibly TRBD2 on 7 matching bases. Germline assignment: CDR1 MGHRA and CDR2 YSYEKL. This CDR3 comprises 15 residues. V was trimmed by 0 bases and J by 3 bases, leaving 12 bases between them. CDR3 in amino acids: CASSQDEGGDYEQYF. The CDR3 DNA follows: TGCGCCAGCAGCCAAGATGAAGGGGGGGACTACGAGCAGTACTTC.

The chain couples TRBV11-3 to TRBJ1-3; D is unresolved. V was trimmed by 8 bases and J by 0 bases, leaving 14 bases between them. The CDR3 length is 15 residues. Germline CDR1 and CDR2: SGHNT and YENEEA. CDR3 amino acids: CASVQEGSSGNTIYF. In DNA form, the CDR3 reads TGTGCCAGCGTACAAGAAGGGAGCTCTGGAAACACCATATATTTT. The whole variable domain, filled in from reference TRBV11-3 and TRBJ1-3, reads EAGVVQSPRYKIIEKKQPVAFWCNPISGHNTLYWYLQNLGQGPELLIRYENEEAVDDSQLPKDRFSAERLKGVDSTLKIQPAELGDSAVYLCASVQEGSSGNTIYFGEGSWLTVV.

This clonotype was counted at least ten times. This chain uses TRBV4-1 with TRBJ2-1; perhaps TRBD2 as D (6 bases). The germline V gene encodes CDR1 MGHRA and CDR2 YSYEKL. This CDR3 spans 16 amino acids. Deletions cut 0 bases from V and 7 bases from J, with 16 bases between. DNA for the CDR3: TGCGCCAGCAGCCAAGAAGTGTCAGGGAGGACGAATGAGCAGTTCTTC. Encoded protein: CASSQEVSGRTNEQFF.

This clonotype qualifies as medium-sized. V is TRBV7-2 and J is TRBJ2-2; 10 bases map to TRBD2. J was trimmed by 2 bases and V by 2 bases; bases with no gene match: 14. The CDR3 is 20 residues long. Germline V gene data show CDR1 as SGHTA and CDR2 as FQGNSA. The CDR3 protein is CASSLNPWRLAGVNTGELFF. CDR3 DNA sequence: TGTGCCAGCAGCTTAAACCCCTGGAGGCTAGCGGGGGTCAACACCGGGGAGCTGTTTTTT.

V usage is TRBV27 and J usage is TRBJ2-1; 11 bases match TRBD2. The ends lost 3 bases at V and 6 bases at J; junction bases unmatched: 4. This CDR3 is built from 15 residues. Germline values: CDR1 MNHEY, CDR2 SMNVEV (reference sequence). The CDR3 DNA reads as TGTGCCAGCAGTTTGGCTAGCGGGGGGATCAATGAGCAGTTCTTC. This translates into CASSLASGGINEQFF.

On this clonotype itself: The junction departs from germline at one end; a sequencing error may be responsible. This chain uses TRBV7-9 with TRBJ2-1; D assignment may be TRBD1 or TRBD2 (5 bases each). The germline gives CDR1 SEHNR, CDR2 FQNEAQ (reference sequence). There are 12 residues in the CDR3. The CDR3 coding sequence is TGTGCCAGCAGCTCCACTCCCGGTCAGGGACTCTTC. This encodes CASSSTPGQGLF.

The V and J genes are TRBV14 and TRBJ1-6; TRBD1 is a possible D gene (6 bases). The CDR3 is 15 amino acids. Germline assignment: CDR1 SGHDN and CDR2 FVKESK. With 2 bases removed from V and 8 bases from J, the gap between germline ends came to 13 bases. The CDR3 DNA follows: TGTGCCAGCAGCCAACTCAGGGGAAGAGATTCACCCCTCCACTTT. Its protein product is CASSQLRGRDSPLHF.

There are a few counts of this clonotype. The chain recombines TRBV6-8 with TRBJ1-5; D remains unclear. V shed 5 bases and J shed 5 bases, with 10 bases lying between them. Looked up from germline, CDR1 is MNHGY and CDR2 is SAAAGT. The CDR3 extends over 13 amino acids. CDR3 protein: CASSNDGDQPQHF. CDR3 coding DNA: TGTGCCAGCAGTAACGACGGAGATCAGCCCCAGCATTTT.

This clonotype was recorded at least ten times. The V call is TRBV7-2, the J call TRBJ1-3, with a tentative D call TRBD1 (5 bases). The CDR3 runs to 14 residues. Per the germline V gene, CDR1 is SGHTA and CDR2 is FQGNSA. V was shortened by 1 base and J by 6 bases, with 10 bases between the two germline ends. The DNA of the CDR3 is TGTGCCAGCAGCTTAGGGGCAGGGACAAACACCATATATTTT. It specifies CASSLGAGTNTIYF.

This clonotype was picked up many times. This chain uses TRBV2 with TRBJ1-1, with D unresolved. The CDR3 runs 12 residues. Germline V lookup: CDR1 SNHLY, CDR2 FYNNEI. Trimming stripped 2 bases from V and 6 bases from J, with 7 bases between. CDR3 sequence reads: CASSEISPEAFF. For the CDR3, the DNA is TGTGCCAGCAGTGAAATATCCCCTGAAGCTTTCTTT. Full variable domain (missing parts from reference TRBV2 and TRBJ1-1): EPEVTQTPSHQVTQMGQEVILRCVPISNHLYFYWYRQILGQKVEFLVSFYNNEISEKSEIFDDQFSVERPDGSNFTLKIRSTKLEDSAMYFCASSEISPEAFFGQGTRLTVV.

This clonotype was detected only a few times. V gene TRBV12-3 or TRBV12-4 combines with J gene TRBJ2-7, with 8 nucleotides matching TRBD1. After removal of 3 bases from V and 6 bases from J, the junction contained 7 bases not matched to a gene. The CDR3 length is 14 residues. The CDR3 reads CASSFVDRAGEQYF. The CDR3 coding sequence is TGTGCCAGCAGTTTTGTGGACAGGGCAGGCGAGCAGTACTTC.

This clonotype was seen repeatedly, ten times or more. The rearrangement uses TRBV18 and TRBJ2-3; 9 bases are a match to TRBD2. This CDR3 spans 17 amino acids. Trimming took 1 base from V and 2 from J; bases not matched to a gene: 7. Germline assignment: CDR1 KGHSH and CDR2 LQKENI. CDR3 region: CASSPLRSGGTTDTQYF. The CDR3 DNA sequence: TGTGCCAGCTCACCACTTCGCAGCGGGGGGACCACAGATACGCAGTATTTT.

This clonotype has at least ten counts. The chain carries TRBV7-8 and TRBJ2-1; TRBD2 matches 16 bases. Germline trimming cut 5 bases from V and 1 base from J; bases unmatched to any gene: 8. The germline V gene has CDR1 SGHVS and CDR2 FQNEAQ. This CDR3 is built from 19 residues. CDR3 amino acids: CASSHPGTSGGGSYNEQFF. CDR3 DNA: TGTGCCAGCAGCCACCCCGGGACTAGCGGGGGGGGATCCTACAATGAGCAGTTCTTC.